The clone carrying this T cell receptor beta chain was observed a handful of times. Its antigen is as yet unknown. Gene labels here are mouse ones. The sequenced fragment ends 1 residue before the CDR3 boundary, so the rest is inferred from the germline J gene. The time point is: mouse harvest day 14 after allogeneic transplant. Each mouse received 10^7 T-cell-depleted marrow cells plus 10^6 splenic CD5+ T cells by tail vein. B6 (H2b) cells into BALB/c (H2d) mice; tissues taken at day 7 or 14. Clones were sequenced by immunoSEQ multiplex PCR, and TCRdb holds only the in-frame ones, with some missing. This table holds about 2,100 clones, roughly 50% found once. CDR1 is KGHTA, CDR2 FQNQQP, per germline. This CDR3 region has 12 residues. The record originates from a study of tissue T cells after allogeneic stem cell transplantation. Study results and caveats: This small cohort was clinically heterogeneous, and sampling depth was a limitation. Anatomically similar tissues had similar TCR repertoires within each patient. Alloreactivity or antigen specificity of tissue TCRs was not determined; some clones might be host cells.

The sample was liver tissue. The genes are TRBV23 and TRBJ2-1. This receptor was identified in a female BALB/c mouse given C57BL/6 T cells with graft-versus-host disease after an allogeneic hematopoietic cell transplant. CDR3 DNA (partial): TGCTCCAGCAGTACGGTCTATGCTGAGCAGTTC. Translated: CSSSTVYAEQF. The whole CDR3 sequence is CSSSTVYAEQFF.